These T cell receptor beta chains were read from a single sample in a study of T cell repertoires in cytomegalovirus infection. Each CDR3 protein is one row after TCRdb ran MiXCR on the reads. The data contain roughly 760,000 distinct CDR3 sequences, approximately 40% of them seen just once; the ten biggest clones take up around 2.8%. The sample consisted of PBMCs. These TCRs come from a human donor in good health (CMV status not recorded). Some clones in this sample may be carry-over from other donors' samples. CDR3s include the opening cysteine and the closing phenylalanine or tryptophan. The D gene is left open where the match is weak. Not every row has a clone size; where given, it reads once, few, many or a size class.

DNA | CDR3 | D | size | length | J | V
TGCAGTGCTAGAGATTATAAGCTACAAACAGCTTTCTTT | CSARDYKLQTAFF | NA | few | 13 | TRBJ1-1 | TRBV20-1
TGTGCCAGCAGCTTAGCACCCCGGGGGGGTGGGTTGAACTTC | CASSLAPRGGGLNF | TRBD2 | few | 14 | TRBJ2-5 | TRBV7-2
TGCAGTGCGGTTCGACATGGGGGTCAGCCCCAGCATTTT | CSAVRHGGQPQHF | NA | NA | 13 | TRBJ1-5 | TRBV20-1
TGTGCCATCAGAGTAGCGGGGTCCTCCTACAATGAGCAGTTCTTC | CAIRVAGSSYNEQFF | TRBD2 | NA | 15 | TRBJ2-1 | TRBV10-3
TGTGCCAGCAGCTTAGGGACAGGTATCCGGGGCACTGAAGCTTTCTTT | CASSLGTGIRGTEAFF | TRBD1 | NA | 16 | TRBJ1-1 | TRBV7-9
TGTGCCAGCAGTTTAGTAGGGGGTGAAGCTTTCTTT | CASSLVGGEAFF | NA | few | 12 | TRBJ1-1 | TRBV7-4
TGTGCCAGCAGTTTAAGACCGGGCACGAACACTGAAGCTTTCTTT | CASSLRPGTNTEAFF | NA | few | 15 | TRBJ1-1 | TRBV28
TGTGCCAGCAGCCCACGGGACGCCGCTGGGGCCCAGTACTTC | CASSPRDAAGAQYF | NA | NA | 14 | TRBJ2-5 | TRBV7-2
TGTGCCAGCAGTTTCTACCGACAGGGACGACATAGCAATCAGCCCCAGCATTTT | CASSFYRQGRHSNQPQHF | TRBD1 | NA | 18 | TRBJ1-5 | TRBV28
TGTGCCAGTAGTAGAGAGTGGCGACCAGGGTCCCGAACTTCCTACGAGCAGTACTTC | CASSREWRPGSRTSYEQYF | NA | NA | 19 | TRBJ2-7 | TRBV19
TGTGCCAGCACCAACCGGCGAGGACTACCCACCGGGGAGCTGTTTTTT | CASTNRRGLPTGELFF | NA | NA | 16 | TRBJ2-2 | TRBV12-3/TRBV12-4
TGTGCCAGCAGGGCGGGGGGGCCCTATGGCTACACCTTC | CASRAGGPYGYTF | NA | many | 13 | TRBJ1-2 | TRBV28
TGTGCCAGCAGCTCAGGACAGGATTACCCAAACTATGGCTACACCTTC | CASSSGQDYPNYGYTF | TRBD1 | few | 16 | TRBJ1-2 | TRBV7-6
TGTGCCAGCAGCCAGTGGCTAGCGGGGCAACCCCAGTACTTC | CASSQWLAGQPQYF | TRBD2 | NA | 14 | TRBJ2-5 | TRBV11-2
TGTGCCAGCAGCTCCTCGGAGGAGAGCACAGATACGCAGTATTTT | CASSSSEESTDTQYF | NA | NA | 15 | TRBJ2-3 | TRBV7-6
TGTGCCAGCAGCGGACGACAGTCTGATAATCAGCCCCAGCATTTT | CASSGRQSDNQPQHF | NA | many | 15 | TRBJ1-5 | TRBV6-1
TGTGCCAGCAGCTTAGCGTCAGATAGCAATCAGCCCCAGCATTTT | CASSLASDSNQPQHF | NA | many | 15 | TRBJ1-5 | TRBV7-2
TGTGCCAGCAGCTCTAGCGGGGGGGCCGGAAATGAGCAGTTCTTC | CASSSSGGAGNEQFF | TRBD2 | NA | 15 | TRBJ2-1 | TRBV7-2
TGCAGTGCTAGATCCCGGGACAGGACTAACTATGGCTACACCTTC | CSARSRDRTNYGYTF | TRBD1 | few | 15 | TRBJ1-2 | TRBV20-1
TGTGCCAGCAGGCTACCGGGGACCAATCAGCCCCAGCATTTT | CASRLPGTNQPQHF | NA | NA | 14 | TRBJ1-5 | TRBV28
TGTGCCAGCAGTGCCGAACAGCCCTCAACAGATACGCAGTATTTT | CASSAEQPSTDTQYF | NA | NA | 15 | TRBJ2-3 | TRBV27
TGTGCCACCAGCAGAGATCGAGGGGTCGAGCACACCCGAGAAGCTTTCTTT | CATSRDRGVEHTREAFF | NA | many | 17 | TRBJ1-1 | TRBV15
TGTGCCAGTAGTCTCACCCCAACACAGGCGGGGTTCTTC | CASSLTPTQAGFF | NA | NA | 13 | TRBJ2-1 | TRBV19
TGTGCCAGCAGATGGACAAGGGTTGGTTCACCCCTCCACTTT | CASRWTRVGSPLHF | NA | few | 14 | TRBJ1-6 | TRBV6-2/TRBV6-3
TGTGCCAGCAGTTATATGCAATCCGCTGGGGCCAACGTCCTGACTTTC | CASSYMQSAGANVLTF | NA | NA | 16 | TRBJ2-6 | TRBV6-5
TGCGCCAGCAGCCAAGAGTCTCCCGGCAACTACGAGCAGTACTTC | CASSQESPGNYEQYF | NA | NA | 15 | TRBJ2-7 | TRBV4-1
TGTGCCAGCAGCGCGGGTGGCGGACGTACCGGGGAGCTGTTTTTT | CASSAGGGRTGELFF | NA | few | 15 | TRBJ2-2 | TRBV11-3
TGCGCCAGCAGAGCCGGGACAGGGGGGTTTGCTGAAGCTTTCTTT | CASRAGTGGFAEAFF | TRBD1 | NA | 15 | TRBJ1-1 | TRBV5-1
TGTTCCAGCAGCTTAGGTGGCGGGAGTTACGAGCAGTACTTC | CSSSLGGGSYEQYF | TRBD2 | NA | 14 | TRBJ2-7 | TRBV11-2
TGTGCCAGCAGTGAAGCAGTAGCGGGGGTTGGGTACTACGAGCAGTACTTC | CASSEAVAGVGYYEQYF | TRBD2 | many | 17 | TRBJ2-7 | TRBV6-1
TGTGCCACCAGTGATTATGAGCAACAGCAGTTCTTC | CATSDYEQQQFF | NA | NA | 12 | TRBJ2-1 | TRBV24-1
TGTGCCACCAGCAGTGGAACAGGTCCCTACAATGAGCAGTTCTTC | CATSSGTGPYNEQFF | NA | NA | 15 | TRBJ2-1 | TRBV15
TGTGCCAGCAGTTACCAAGGCGAAAAACTGTTTTTT | CASSYQGEKLFF | NA | few | 12 | TRBJ1-4 | TRBV6-2/TRBV6-3
TGCGCCAGCAGCTACTCGATTAGGGGAACCACAGATACGCAGTATTTT | CASSYSIRGTTDTQYF | NA | NA | 16 | TRBJ2-3 | TRBV5-1
TGCAGTGCGGAGGGGACACATACTAATGAAAAACTGTTTTTT | CSAEGTHTNEKLFF | NA | NA | 14 | TRBJ1-4 | TRBV20-1
TGTGCCAGCACCAAAGGGGTGGATTCACCCCTCCACTTT | CASTKGVDSPLHF | NA | NA | 13 | TRBJ1-6 | TRBV6-5
TGTGCCAGTAGTATTTATACAGGCGACACTGAAGCTTTCTTT | CASSIYTGDTEAFF | NA | NA | 14 | TRBJ1-1 | TRBV19
TGTGCCAGCAGTCCCCCGGACAGCTCCTACTACGAGCAGTACTTC | CASSPPDSSYYEQYF | NA | many | 15 | TRBJ2-7 | TRBV28
TGTGCCACCGGCACGCCAGCGGGGGAAGAGACCCAGTACTTC | CATGTPAGEETQYF | TRBD2 | NA | 14 | TRBJ2-5 | TRBV15
TGTGCCAGCAGCACAGTAAGGGGGGGATCACCCCTCCACTTT | CASSTVRGGSPLHF | NA | NA | 14 | TRBJ1-6 | TRBV7-8
TGTGCCAGCAGTTTCGGACGGGGAAACACCATATATTTT | CASSFGRGNTIYF | NA | few | 13 | TRBJ1-3 | TRBV12-3/TRBV12-4
TGTGCCAGCAGTCCCACCGTGAACGGGGGCTACACCTTC | CASSPTVNGGYTF | NA | once | 13 | TRBJ1-2 | TRBV28
TGTGCCAGCAGCTTAACAAGGGGGTTACGGGCGGGGACTGAAGCTTTCTTT | CASSLTRGLRAGTEAFF | NA | NA | 17 | TRBJ1-1 | TRBV11-2
TGTGCCAGCAGTTACGGCGGGGGCCTCCGGGAGACCCAGTACTTC | CASSYGGGLRETQYF | NA | NA | 15 | TRBJ2-5 | TRBV6-5
TGTGCCAGCAGCTTAGCGGGGATAGCGGGATTGCCTAGGGACACGCAGTATTTT | CASSLAGIAGLPRDTQYF | TRBD2 | NA | 18 | TRBJ2-3 | TRBV7-8
TGTGCCACGGGGGGCAGGGCTCTCAATCAGCCCCAGCATTTT | CATGGRALNQPQHF | NA | many | 14 | TRBJ1-5 | TRBV7-2
TGTGCCAGCAGTTCCACAGGAGGGGTAGGGCAGCCCCAGCATTTT | CASSSTGGVGQPQHF | NA | few | 15 | TRBJ1-5 | TRBV7-6
TGTGCCTGGAAGTGGGGGCCAAAAGTCGGGGAGCTGTTTTTT | CAWKWGPKVGELFF | NA | NA | 14 | TRBJ2-2 | TRBV30
TGCAGTGCTAGAGCCCTCTTCTGGACTAGCGGGGGAGATACGCAGTATTTT | CSARALFWTSGGDTQYF | TRBD2 | NA | 17 | TRBJ2-3 | TRBV20-1
TGTGCCAGCAGTTTATCCGGGACTAGCGAGTTAACAGATACGCAGTATTTT | CASSLSGTSELTDTQYF | TRBD2 | NA | 17 | TRBJ2-3 | TRBV27
TGTGCCAGCAGCTGGGGGGGGGGGCTGATCAACACTGAAGCTTTCTTT | CASSWGGGLINTEAFF | NA | NA | 16 | TRBJ1-1 | TRBV11-2
TGTGCCAGCAGCTTAGGCGGGGACGGCAGATTT | CASSLGGDGRF | NA | NA | 11 | TRBJ1-1 | TRBV7-9